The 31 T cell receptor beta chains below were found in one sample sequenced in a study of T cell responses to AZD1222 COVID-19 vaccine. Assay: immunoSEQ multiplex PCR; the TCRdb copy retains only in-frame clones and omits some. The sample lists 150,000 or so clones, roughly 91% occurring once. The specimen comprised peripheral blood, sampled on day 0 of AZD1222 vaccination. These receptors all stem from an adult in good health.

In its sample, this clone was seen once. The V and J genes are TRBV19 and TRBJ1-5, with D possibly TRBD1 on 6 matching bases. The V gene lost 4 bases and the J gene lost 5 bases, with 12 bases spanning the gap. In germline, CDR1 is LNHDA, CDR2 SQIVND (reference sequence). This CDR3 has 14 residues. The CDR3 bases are TGTGCCAGTAGTAAACAGGGATCCCATCAGCCCCAGCATTTT. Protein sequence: CASSKQGSHQPQHF.

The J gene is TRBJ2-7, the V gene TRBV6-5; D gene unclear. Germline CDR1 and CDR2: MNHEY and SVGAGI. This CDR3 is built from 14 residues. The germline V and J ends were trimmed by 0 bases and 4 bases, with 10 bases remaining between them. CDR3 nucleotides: TGTGCCAGCAGTTACTCGACCCCCGATTACGAGCAGTACTTC. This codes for CASSYSTPDYEQYF.

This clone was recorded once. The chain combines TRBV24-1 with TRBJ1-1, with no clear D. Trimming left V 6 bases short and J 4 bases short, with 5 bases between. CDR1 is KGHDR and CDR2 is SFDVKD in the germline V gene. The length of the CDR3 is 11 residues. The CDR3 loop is CATSWGTEAFF. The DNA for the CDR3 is TGTGCCACCAGTTGGGGCACTGAAGCTTTCTTT.

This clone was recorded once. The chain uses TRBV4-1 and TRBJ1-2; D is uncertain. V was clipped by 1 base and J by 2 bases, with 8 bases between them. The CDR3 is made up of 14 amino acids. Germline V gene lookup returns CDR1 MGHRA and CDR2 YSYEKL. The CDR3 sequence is CASSQGSLNYGYTF. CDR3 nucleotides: TGCGCCAGCAGCCAAGGTAGCCTCAACTATGGCTACACCTTC.

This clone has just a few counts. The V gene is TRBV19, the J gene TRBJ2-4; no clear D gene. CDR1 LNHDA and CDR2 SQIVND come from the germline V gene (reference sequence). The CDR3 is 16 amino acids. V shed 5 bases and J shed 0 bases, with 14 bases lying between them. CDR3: CASSSSRPQAKNIQYF. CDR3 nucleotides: TGTGCCAGTAGTTCCTCTAGACCACAAGCCAAAAACATTCAGTACTTC.

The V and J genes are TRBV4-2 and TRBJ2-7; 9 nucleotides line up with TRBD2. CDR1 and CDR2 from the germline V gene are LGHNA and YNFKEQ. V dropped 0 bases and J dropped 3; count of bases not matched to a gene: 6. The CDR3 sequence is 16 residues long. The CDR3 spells CASSQDSSSGGYEQYF. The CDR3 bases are TGTGCCAGCAGCCAAGATAGCAGTAGCGGGGGCTACGAGCAGTACTTC.

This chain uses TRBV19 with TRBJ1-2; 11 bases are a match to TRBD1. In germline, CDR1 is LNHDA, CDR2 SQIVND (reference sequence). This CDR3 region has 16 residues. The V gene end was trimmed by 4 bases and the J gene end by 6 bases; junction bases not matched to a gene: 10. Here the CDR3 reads CASSRNPGTGGHGYTF. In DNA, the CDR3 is TGTGCCAGTAGTAGAAACCCCGGGACAGGGGGACATGGCTACACCTTC.

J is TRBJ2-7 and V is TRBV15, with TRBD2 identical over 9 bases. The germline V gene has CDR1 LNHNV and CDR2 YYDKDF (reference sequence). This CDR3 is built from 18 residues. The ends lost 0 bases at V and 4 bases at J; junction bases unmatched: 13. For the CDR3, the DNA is TGTGCCACCAGCAGAGATAGAAACCTAGCGGGACAGTCATACGAGCAGTACTTC. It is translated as CATSRDRNLAGQSYEQYF.

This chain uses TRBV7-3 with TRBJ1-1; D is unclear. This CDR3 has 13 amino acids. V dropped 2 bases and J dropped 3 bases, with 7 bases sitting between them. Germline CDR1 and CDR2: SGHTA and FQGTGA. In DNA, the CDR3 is TGTGCCAGCAGCTTAGTGGAGTACACTGAAGCTTTCTTT. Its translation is CASSLVEYTEAFF.

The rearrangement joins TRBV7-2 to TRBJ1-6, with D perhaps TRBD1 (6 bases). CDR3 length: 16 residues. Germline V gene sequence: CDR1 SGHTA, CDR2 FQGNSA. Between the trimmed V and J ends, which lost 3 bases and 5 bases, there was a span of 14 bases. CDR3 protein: CASSLGWDKNNSPLHF. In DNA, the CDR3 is TGTGCCAGCAGCTTGGGGTGGGACAAGAATAATTCACCCCTCCACTTT.

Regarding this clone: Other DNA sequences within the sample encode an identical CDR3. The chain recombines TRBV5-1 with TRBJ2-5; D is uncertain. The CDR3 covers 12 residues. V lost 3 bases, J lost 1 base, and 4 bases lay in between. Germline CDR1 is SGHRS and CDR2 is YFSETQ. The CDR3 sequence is CASSSSQETQYF. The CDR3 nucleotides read TGCGCCAGCAGCTCGTCCCAAGAGACCCAGTACTTC.

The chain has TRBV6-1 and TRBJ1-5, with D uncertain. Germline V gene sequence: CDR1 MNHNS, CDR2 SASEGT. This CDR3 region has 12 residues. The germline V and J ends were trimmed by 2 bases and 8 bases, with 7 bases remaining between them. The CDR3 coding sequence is TGTGCCAGCAGTGAACCCTTGAAGCCCCAGCATTTT. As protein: CASSEPLKPQHF.

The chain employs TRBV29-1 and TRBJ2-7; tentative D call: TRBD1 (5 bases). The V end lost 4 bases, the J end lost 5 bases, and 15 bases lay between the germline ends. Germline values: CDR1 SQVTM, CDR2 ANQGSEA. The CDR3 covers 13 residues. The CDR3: CSVAGRNYHEQYF. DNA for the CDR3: TGCAGCGTTGCAGGGCGTAATTACCACGAGCAGTACTTC.

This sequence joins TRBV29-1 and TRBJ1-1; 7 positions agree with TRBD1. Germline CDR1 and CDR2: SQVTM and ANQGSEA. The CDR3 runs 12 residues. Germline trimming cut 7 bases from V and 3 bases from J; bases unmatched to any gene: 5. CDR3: CSGGDSYTEAFF. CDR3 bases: TGCAGCGGGGGGGACAGTTACACTGAAGCTTTCTTT.

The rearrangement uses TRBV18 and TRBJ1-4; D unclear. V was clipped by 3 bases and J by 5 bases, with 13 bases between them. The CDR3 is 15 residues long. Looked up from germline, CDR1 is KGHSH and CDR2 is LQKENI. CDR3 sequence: CASSPSLRENEKLFF. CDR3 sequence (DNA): TGTGCCAGCTCACCTTCCCTAAGGGAGAATGAAAAACTGTTTTTT.

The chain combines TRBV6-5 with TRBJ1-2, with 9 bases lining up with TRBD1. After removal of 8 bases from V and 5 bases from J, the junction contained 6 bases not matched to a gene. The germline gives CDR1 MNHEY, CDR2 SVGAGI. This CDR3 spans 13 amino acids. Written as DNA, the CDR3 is TGTGCCAGCCAGGGACAGGGTGGTTATGGCTACACCTTC. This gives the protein CASQGQGGYGYTF.

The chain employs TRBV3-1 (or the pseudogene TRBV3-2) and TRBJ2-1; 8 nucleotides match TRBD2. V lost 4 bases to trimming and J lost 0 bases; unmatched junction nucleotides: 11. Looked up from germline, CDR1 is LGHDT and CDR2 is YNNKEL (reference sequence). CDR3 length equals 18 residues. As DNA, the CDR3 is TGTGCCAGCAGCCCAGTGGAGACACTAGCGGACTCCTACAATGAGCAGTTCTTC. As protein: CASSPVETLADSYNEQFF.

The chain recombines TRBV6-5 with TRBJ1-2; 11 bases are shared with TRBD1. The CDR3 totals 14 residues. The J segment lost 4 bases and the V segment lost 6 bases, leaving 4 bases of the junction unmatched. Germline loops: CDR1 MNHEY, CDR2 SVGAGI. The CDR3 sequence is CASRRGQGAYGYTF. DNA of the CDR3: TGTGCCAGCAGGCGCGGACAGGGGGCCTATGGCTACACCTTC.

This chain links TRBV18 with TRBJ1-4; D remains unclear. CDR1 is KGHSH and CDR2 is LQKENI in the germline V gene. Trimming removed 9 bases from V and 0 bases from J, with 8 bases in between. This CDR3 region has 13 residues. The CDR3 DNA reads TGTGCCAGTTCAGTTGCAACTAATGAAAAACTGTTTTTT. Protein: CASSVATNEKLFF.

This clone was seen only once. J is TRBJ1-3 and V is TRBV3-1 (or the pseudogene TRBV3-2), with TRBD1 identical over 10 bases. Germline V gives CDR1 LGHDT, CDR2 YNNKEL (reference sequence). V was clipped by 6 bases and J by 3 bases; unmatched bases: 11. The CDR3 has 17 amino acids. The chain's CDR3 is CASSHAPGTGVGNTIYF. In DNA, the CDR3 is TGTGCCAGCAGTCATGCGCCCGGGACAGGGGTTGGAAACACCATATATTTT.

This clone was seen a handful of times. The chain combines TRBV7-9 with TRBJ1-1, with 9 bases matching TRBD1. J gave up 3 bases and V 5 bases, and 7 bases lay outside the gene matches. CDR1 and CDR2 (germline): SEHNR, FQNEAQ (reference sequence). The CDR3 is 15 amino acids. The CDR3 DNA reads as TGTGCCAGCAGCGAAAAGGACAGGGGATACACTGAAGCTTTCTTT. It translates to CASSEKDRGYTEAFF. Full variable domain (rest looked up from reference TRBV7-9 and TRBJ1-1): DTGVSQNPRHKITKRGQNVTFRCDPISEHNRLYWYRQTLGQGPEFLTYFQNEAQLEKSRLLSDRFSAERPKGSFSTLEIQRTEQGDSAMYLCASSEKDRGYTEAFFGQGTRLTVV.

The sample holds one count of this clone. The CDR3 coding sequence is TGTGCCAGTACGGACTTGAAACAGGGAGTTTCGGGTGAAGCTTTCTTT. Translated, it gives CASTDLKQGVSGEAFF. The chain couples TRBV28 to TRBJ1-1; possible D gene TRBD1, 6 bases. CDR3 length: 16 residues. Trimming pared 9 bases from V and 7 bases from J, leaving 27 bases between. Germline V gives CDR1 MDHEN, CDR2 SYDVKM.

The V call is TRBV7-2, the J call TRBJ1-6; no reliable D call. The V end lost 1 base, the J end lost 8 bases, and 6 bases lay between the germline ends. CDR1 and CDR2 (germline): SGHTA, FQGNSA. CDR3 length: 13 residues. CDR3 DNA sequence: TGTGCCAGCAGCTTAGGAAGTTATTCACCCCTCCACTTT. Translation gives CASSLGSYSPLHF.

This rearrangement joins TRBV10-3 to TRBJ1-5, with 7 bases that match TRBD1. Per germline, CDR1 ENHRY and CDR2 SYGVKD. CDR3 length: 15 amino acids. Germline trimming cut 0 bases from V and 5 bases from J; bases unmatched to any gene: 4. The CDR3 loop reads CAISESTGRYQPQHF. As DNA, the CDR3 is TGTGCCATCAGTGAGTCGACAGGGCGATATCAGCCCCAGCATTTT.

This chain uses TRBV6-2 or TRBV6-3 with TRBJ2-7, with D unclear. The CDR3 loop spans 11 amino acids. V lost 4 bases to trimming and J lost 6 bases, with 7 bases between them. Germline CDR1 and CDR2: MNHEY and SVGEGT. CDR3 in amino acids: CASSSGGEQYF. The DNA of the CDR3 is TGTGCCAGCAGTTCGGGTGGCGAGCAGTACTTC.

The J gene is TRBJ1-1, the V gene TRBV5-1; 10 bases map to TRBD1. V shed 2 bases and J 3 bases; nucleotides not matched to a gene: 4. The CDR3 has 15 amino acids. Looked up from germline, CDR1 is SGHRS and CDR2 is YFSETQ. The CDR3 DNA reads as TGCGCCAGCAGCTTCACGGGACAGGGGTACACTGAAGCTTTCTTT. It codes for CASSFTGQGYTEAFF.

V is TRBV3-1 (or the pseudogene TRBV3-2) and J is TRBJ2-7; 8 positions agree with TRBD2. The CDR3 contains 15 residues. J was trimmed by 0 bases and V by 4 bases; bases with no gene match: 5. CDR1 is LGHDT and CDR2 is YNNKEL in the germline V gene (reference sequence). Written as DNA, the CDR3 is TGTGCCAGCAGCCCTAGACTAGCGTCCTCCTACGAGCAGTACTTC. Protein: CASSPRLASSYEQYF.

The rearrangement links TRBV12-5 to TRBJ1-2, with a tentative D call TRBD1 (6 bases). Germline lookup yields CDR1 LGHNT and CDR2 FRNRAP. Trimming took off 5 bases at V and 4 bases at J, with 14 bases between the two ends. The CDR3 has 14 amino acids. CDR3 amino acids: CASGHRGQTYGYTF. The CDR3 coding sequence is TGTGCTAGTGGTCACCGTGGACAGACCTATGGCTACACCTTC.

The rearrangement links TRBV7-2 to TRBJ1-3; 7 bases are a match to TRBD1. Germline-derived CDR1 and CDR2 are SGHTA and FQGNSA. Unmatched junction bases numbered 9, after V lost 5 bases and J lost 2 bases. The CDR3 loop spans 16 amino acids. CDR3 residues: CASSKFGTVPGNTIYF. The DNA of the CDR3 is TGTGCCAGCAGCAAATTCGGGACAGTCCCTGGAAACACCATATATTTT.

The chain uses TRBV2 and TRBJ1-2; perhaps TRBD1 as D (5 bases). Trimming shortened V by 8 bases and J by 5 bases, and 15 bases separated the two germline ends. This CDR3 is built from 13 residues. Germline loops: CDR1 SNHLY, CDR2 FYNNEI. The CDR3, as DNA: TGTGCCAGCGATTCCGGGACTGAGTATGGCTACACCTTC. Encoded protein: CASDSGTEYGYTF.

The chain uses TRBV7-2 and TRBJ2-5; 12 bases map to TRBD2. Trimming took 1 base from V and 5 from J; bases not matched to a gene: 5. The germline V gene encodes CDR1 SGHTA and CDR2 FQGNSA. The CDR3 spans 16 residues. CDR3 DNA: TGTGCCAGCAGCTTAGTACTAGCGGGGGGCGTGGAGACCCAGTACTTC. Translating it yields CASSLVLAGGVETQYF.